Sequencing of this TCR beta chain was carried out in a study of long-term antiretroviral therapy in people with HIV. Points from the study as a whole: Although diversity increased after ART, it remained lower than in transplant donor controls. Clonal populations expanded prior to ART predominated within the repertoire at all time points. Older ART regimens were possibly in use when the blood was collected between about 2003 and 2017.

Running of the v3.0 immunoSEQ assay took place at survey level. Profiled with immunoSEQ multiplex PCR; TCRdb holds only in-frame clones, not every one. The sample holds 15,000 to 20,000 clones; roughly 78% are singletons and the top ten take around 7.9%. Worth noting for this clone: Its cognate antigen is unknown.

Specimens carried about 0.9-11 million cryopreserved PBMC before DNA extraction. V was trimmed by 3 bases and J by 4 bases, leaving 12 bases between them. CDR3 length equals 14 residues. Germline V gene lookup returns CDR1 MGHDK and CDR2 SYGVNS. The TCR was taken from a woman aged 40 to 55 with HIV. The sample was unsorted PBMCs, taken at the start of antiretroviral therapy, before treatment. V and J are TRBV25-1 and TRBJ1-1; D gene uncertain. The CDR3 region has the DNA TGTGCCAGCAGTGATTTATCCGTGGCCACTGAAGCTTTCTTT. It encodes CASSDLSVATEAFF.